This TCR beta chain comes out of a study of circulating and synovial CD4+ cells in juvenile arthritis. Generated by immunoSEQ multiplex PCR, the TCRdb table keeps only in-frame clones and is missing some. The table lists 15,000 to 20,000 clones, around 90% of them singletons. The CDR3 loop spans 13 amino acids. Per the germline V gene, CDR1 is SQVTM and CDR2 is ANQGSEA. V shed 8 bases and J shed 2 bases, with 15 bases lying between them. Sequencing was done on a sample of CD4+ T cells from blood. The chain recombines TRBV29-1 with TRBJ1-2; D may be TRBD1 (5 bases). The sequence came from a human donor with juvenile idiopathic arthritis. CDR3: CSILGQGNYGYTF. CDR3 coding DNA: TGCAGCATCCTGGGCCAGGGAAACTATGGCTACACCTTC.